The clone carrying this T cell receptor beta chain appeared many times. TCRdb ran MiXCR on the RT-PCR reads and lists one entry per CDR3 protein. Here the sample spans under 200,000 distinct CDR3 sequences, less than 15% being singletons. This sample stems from a study of response to subunit inactivated influenza vaccine. V shed 0 bases and J shed 0 bases, with 6 bases lying between them. Germline values: CDR1 SGHDN, CDR2 FVKESK. The length of the CDR3 is 14 residues. The same specimen was also included in a second study, on T cells expressing NK-cell markers. That work contributes: TCR beta cDNA was generated via 5'RACE template switching incorporating UMIs.

This clonotype was sampled from a man in his fifties or sixties who received an inactivated influenza vaccine. Material: CD8+ T cells sorted from PBMCs, obtained about 11 days after vaccination. The chain employs TRBV14 and TRBJ2-7, with D perhaps TRBD1 (6 bases). For the CDR3, the DNA is TGTGCCAGCAGCCAAGAGACAGGCTCCTACGAGCAGTACTTC. This codes for CASSQETGSYEQYF.